This T cell receptor beta chain was profiled in a study of blood T cells in healthy people across ages. Together with a sample-barcoded 5' primer, a J-beta primer mix was included in a second PCR lasting roughly 6 to 12 cycles. A single record per CDR3 protein comes from TCRdb applying MiXCR to the 5' RACE reads. The sample lists 550,000 to 750,000 distinct CDR3 sequences, 21% occurring once. Material: blood. The receptor was isolated from a man in his 70s in good health.

The CDR3: CASSLMGEAFF. CDR3 nucleotides: TGTGCCAGCAGCTTGATGGGTGAAGCTTTCTTT. The chain carries TRBV5-6 and TRBJ1-1, with D unclear. The V gene lost 1 base and the J gene lost 7 bases, with 5 bases spanning the gap. The CDR3 has 11 residues. The germline V gene has CDR1 SGHDT and CDR2 YYEEEE. Using reference TRBV5-6 and TRBJ1-1 for the parts outside the CDR3, the full variable domain is DAGVTQSPTHLIKTRGQQVTLRCSPKSGHDTVSWYQQALGQGPQFIFQYYEEEERQRGNFPDRFSGHQFPNYSSELNVNALLLGDSALYLCASSLMGEAFFGQGTRLTVV.